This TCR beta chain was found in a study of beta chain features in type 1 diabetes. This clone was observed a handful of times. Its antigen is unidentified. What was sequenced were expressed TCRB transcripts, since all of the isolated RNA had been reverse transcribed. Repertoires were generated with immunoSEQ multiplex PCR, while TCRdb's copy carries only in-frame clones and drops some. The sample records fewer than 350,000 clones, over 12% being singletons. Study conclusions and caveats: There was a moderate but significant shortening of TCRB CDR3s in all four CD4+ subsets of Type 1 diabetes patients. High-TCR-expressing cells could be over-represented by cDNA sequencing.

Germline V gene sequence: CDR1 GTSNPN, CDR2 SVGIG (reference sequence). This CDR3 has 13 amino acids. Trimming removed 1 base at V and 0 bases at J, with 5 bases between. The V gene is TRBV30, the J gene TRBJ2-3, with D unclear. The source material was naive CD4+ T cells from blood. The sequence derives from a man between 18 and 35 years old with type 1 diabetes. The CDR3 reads CAWSGGSTDTQYF. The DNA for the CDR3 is TGTGCCTGGAGTGGCGGTAGCACAGATACGCAGTATTTT.